Following are 21 T cell receptor beta chains from one sample sequenced in a study of cytomegalovirus exposure and HLA in healthy donors. PCR involved 60 Vbeta and 13 Jbeta primers. Only in-frame clones appear in the TCRdb table, and some are missing; sequencing was by immunoSEQ multiplex PCR. There are 200,000 or so clones in the sample; approximately 82% occur only once, and 0.63% lies in the top ten. The sample taken for sequencing was PBMCs. These receptors were collected from a young man in good health and CMV-seronegative.

The chain carries TRBV10-3 and TRBJ1-1; tentative D call: TRBD1 (6 bases). The CDR3 covers 13 residues. Germline lookup yields CDR1 ENHRY and CDR2 SYGVKD. The V end was cut by 10 bases, the J end by 4 bases, with 16 bases between. CDR3 amino acids: CATETGRRTEAFF. For the CDR3, the DNA is TGTGCCACGGAGACAGGAAGGCGCACTGAAGCTTTCTTT.

A single count supports this clone. CDR3 sequence: CASSELWRLAGVYKNIQYF. CDR3 DNA: TGTGCCAGCAGTGAACTCTGGAGACTAGCGGGAGTATACAAAAACATTCAGTACTTC. The rearrangement uses TRBV6-1 and TRBJ2-4, with TRBD2 identical over 12 bases. With V trimmed by 2 bases and J by 3 bases, 11 bases remained unmatched. Germline V gives CDR1 MNHNS, CDR2 SASEGT. The CDR3 has 19 amino acids.

The CDR3 region is CASGGIGGQGTGELFF. The CDR3 region has the DNA TGTGCCAGCGGGGGAATCGGGGGACAGGGGACCGGGGAGCTGTTTTTT. The chain joins TRBV2 to TRBJ2-2, with 10 bases that match TRBD1. This CDR3 is built from 16 residues. Germline V lookup: CDR1 SNHLY, CDR2 FYNNEI. V gave up 8 bases and J gave up 5 bases; unmatched junction bases: 11.

The J gene is TRBJ2-2, the V gene TRBV28, with a weak D call TRBD1 (6 bases). The germline gives CDR1 MDHEN, CDR2 SYDVKM. Trimming removed 5 bases from V and 0 bases from J, with 13 bases in between. The CDR3 consists of 16 residues. The CDR3 reads CASSPTGTSNTGELFF. CDR3 in DNA: TGTGCCAGCAGTCCTACCGGGACATCGAACACCGGGGAGCTGTTTTTT.

This chain uses TRBV29-1 with TRBJ1-3; D perhaps matches TRBD1 (6 bases). Between the trimmed V and J ends, which lost 5 bases and 2 bases, there was a span of 10 bases. The CDR3 length is 13 residues. Germline assignment: CDR1 SQVTM and CDR2 ANQGSEA. CDR3 nucleotide sequence: TGCAGCGTTTTGGGACAAACTGGAAACACCATATATTTT. Its protein is CSVLGQTGNTIYF.

The sample holds one count of this clone. The V call is TRBV6-1, the J call TRBJ2-1, with 11 bases lining up with TRBD2. CDR1 and CDR2 from the germline V gene are MNHNS and SASEGT. This CDR3 comprises 14 residues. Trimming removed 10 bases from V and 7 bases from J; junction bases left unmatched: 9. The CDR3 sequence: CATLLAGVGNEQFF. The CDR3 DNA is TGTGCCACCCTACTAGCGGGGGTAGGAAATGAGCAGTTCTTC.

In this sample, this clone turned up a few times. The chain is built from TRBV7-9 and TRBJ2-7; weak D call: TRBD2 (7 bases). The CDR3 consists of 15 residues. CDR1 and CDR2 from the germline V gene are SEHNR and FQNEAQ (reference sequence). V lost 1 base, J lost 3 bases, and 13 bases lay in between. This CDR3 is CASSLEGGQFYEQYF. CDR3 DNA: TGTGCCAGCAGCTTAGAGGGGGGGCAGTTCTACGAGCAGTACTTC.

The chain is built from TRBV28 and TRBJ2-7, with D maybe TRBD1 (6 bases). With 1 base removed from V and 3 bases from J, the gap between germline ends came to 7 bases. The CDR3 is 13 amino acids. Germline loops: CDR1 MDHEN, CDR2 SYDVKM. The CDR3 region is CASSLSGDYEQYF. The CDR3 region has the DNA TGTGCCAGCAGTTTATCAGGGGACTACGAGCAGTACTTC.

This clone was observed a few times. The genes are TRBV30 and TRBJ2-7; 7 bases line up with TRBD1. After removal of 0 bases from V and 1 base from J, the junction contained 6 bases not matched to a gene. This CDR3 spans 15 amino acids. Germline CDR1 reads GTSNPN; CDR2 reads SVGIG (reference sequence). CDR3 residues: CAWSVWGQQSYEQYF. CDR3 DNA sequence: TGTGCCTGGAGTGTGTGGGGACAGCAATCCTACGAGCAGTACTTC.

The rearrangement joins TRBV5-5 to TRBJ1-4, with 8 bases identical to TRBD1. With 1 base clipped from V and 5 bases from J, the junction kept 4 bases outside the gene matches. Germline CDR1 reads SGHKS; CDR2 reads YYEKEE (reference sequence). The CDR3 has 15 amino acids. For the CDR3, the DNA is TGTGCCAGCAGCTTGAGGAGACAGGGGAATGAAAAACTGTTTTTT. Amino acid sequence: CASSLRRQGNEKLFF.

The chain employs TRBV7-2 and TRBJ2-1; TRBD2 matches 8 bases. The CDR3 spans 14 residues. J gave up 9 bases and V 3 bases, and 7 bases lay outside the gene matches. In germline, CDR1 is SGHTA, CDR2 FQGNSA. The CDR3 is CASSFGGRSGEQFF. The DNA of the CDR3 is TGTGCCAGCAGCTTTGGCGGGAGGTCAGGTGAGCAGTTCTTC.

V usage is TRBV7-6 and J usage is TRBJ2-3; a possible D gene is TRBD1 (5 bases). Germline CDR1 is SGHVS and CDR2 is FNYEAQ. The germline V and J ends were trimmed by 4 bases and 4 bases, with 9 bases remaining between them. The CDR3 totals 13 residues. The CDR3 protein is CASSSGQADTQYF. The CDR3 nucleotides are TGTGCCAGCAGCTCCGGACAAGCAGATACGCAGTATTTT.

The gene calls are TRBV28 and TRBJ1-6, with D possibly TRBD1 on 6 matching bases. Germline CDR1 and CDR2: MDHEN and SYDVKM. The V end was cut by 5 bases, the J end by 2 bases, with 13 bases between. There are 16 residues in the CDR3. CDR3 sequence: CASSEGQGTYNSPLHF. The CDR3 nucleotides read TGTGCCAGCAGTGAAGGCCAGGGGACCTATAATTCACCCCTCCACTTT.

This clone came up once. This chain connects TRBV6-5 to TRBJ1-4; D is unresolved. V gave up 4 bases and J gave up 1 base, with 7 bases separating them. The CDR3 is 14 residues long. Germline V gene data show CDR1 as MNHEY and CDR2 as SVGAGI. In DNA, the CDR3 is TGTGCCAGCAGTTCGGGAGGAACTAATGAAAAACTGTTTTTT. This codes for CASSSGGTNEKLFF.

The chain combines TRBV5-4 with TRBJ2-1; perhaps TRBD2 as D (5 bases). This CDR3 has 14 amino acids. The germline V gene has CDR1 SGHNT and CDR2 YYREEE (reference sequence). Trimming cost V 4 bases and J 0 bases, with 8 bases left between them. For the CDR3, the DNA is TGTGCCAGCAGCCGGAGGAGCTCCTACAATGAGCAGTTCTTC. Amino acid sequence: CASSRRSSYNEQFF.

The chain is built from TRBV29-1 and TRBJ1-2; maybe TRBD1 (5 bases). This CDR3 region has 11 residues. With 5 bases removed from V and 2 bases from J, the gap between germline ends came to 6 bases. From germline, CDR1 is SQVTM and CDR2 ANQGSEA. In DNA, the CDR3 is TGCAGCGTTCCAGGGAACTATGGCTACACCTTC. As protein: CSVPGNYGYTF.

This clone was detected only a few times. This chain connects TRBV2 to TRBJ2-7, with D perhaps TRBD2 (6 bases). Germline values: CDR1 SNHLY, CDR2 FYNNEI. This CDR3 spans 14 amino acids. Deletions cut 10 bases from V and 1 base from J, with 17 bases between. CDR3 sequence: CATQGSSGSYEQYF. The CDR3 DNA reads as TGTGCCACCCAAGGGAGTAGCGGATCCTACGAGCAGTACTTC.

This chain uses TRBV19 with TRBJ2-1; 9 nucleotides align to TRBD2. Trimming at V came to 6 bases and at J to 7 bases, leaving 10 bases not matched to a gene. This CDR3 spans 15 amino acids. CDR1 is LNHDA and CDR2 is SQIVND in the germline V gene (reference sequence). The DNA for the CDR3 is TGTGCCAGTAGGCGGACAAGCGGGAGGTCTAATGAGCAGTTCTTC. This translates into CASRRTSGRSNEQFF.

The chain employs TRBV7-9 and TRBJ2-7, with D maybe TRBD2 (6 bases). Germline CDR1 is SEHNR and CDR2 is FQNEAQ (reference sequence). The V end was cut by 3 bases, the J end by 0 bases, with 9 bases between. The CDR3 runs to 14 residues. Here the CDR3 DNA reads TGTGCCAGCAGCTTCGGGGGACCCTCCTACGAGCAGTACTTC. Its translation is CASSFGGPSYEQYF.

This clone was seen a few times. The chain recombines TRBV2 with TRBJ2-7, with 12 bases identical to TRBD2. Germline trimming cut 2 bases from V and 5 bases from J; bases unmatched to any gene: 4. CDR3 length: 15 residues. In germline, CDR1 is SNHLY, CDR2 FYNNEI. Here the CDR3 DNA reads TGTGCCAGCAGTGAACTAGCGGGAGGGAGAGACGAGCAGTACTTC. Translated: CASSELAGGRDEQYF.

This chain joins TRBV5-1 and TRBJ2-5; 9 bases align to TRBD2. V trimming: 1 base; J trimming: 4 bases; junction bases outside the gene matches: 8. This CDR3 comprises 16 residues. Germline CDR1 and CDR2: SGHRS and YFSETQ. CDR3 nucleotide sequence: TGCGCCAGCAGCTTGATGGCGGGAGGGCCTTTAGAGACCCAGTACTTC. Residues: CASSLMAGGPLETQYF.